The sequence of this TCR beta chain was determined in a study of blood T cells in healthy people across ages. Next came a second PCR, run for roughly 7 to 12 cycles, which used a sample-barcoded 5' primer along with a J-beta primer mix. TCRdb re-called the 5' RACE reads through MiXCR, storing one row per CDR3 protein. The sample includes about 1.6 million distinct CDR3 sequences, about 31% of them seen just once. In the case of this clonotype: Antigen: not known.

Isolation recovered at least 6 million PBMCs from every sample. Study outcomes and limitations: Naive and antigen-experienced cells could not be conclusively compared, given unsorted PBMCs. Per million T cells, TCR beta diversity dropped roughly linearly as age increased. Long-lived and aged donors differed, with more naive CD4+ cells and higher diversity in the long-lived.

This TCR was recovered from a woman between 25 and 40 years old in good health. Sequencing was done on a sample of blood.

CDR3 DNA sequence: TGCGCCAGCAAGTTGGATGGCACAGATACGCAGTATTTT. It codes for CASKLDGTDTQYF. V usage is TRBV5-1 and J usage is TRBJ2-3; D unresolved. Germline V gene sequence: CDR1 SGHRS, CDR2 YFSETQ. The CDR3 loop spans 13 amino acids. Trimming cost V 6 bases and J 1 base, with 9 bases left between them.